This T cell receptor beta chain originates from a study of blood T cell repertoires in COVID-19. As for the study in general: COVID-19 samples, acute and convalescent, were from the United States, Italy and Spain. In each case, the material was cDNA or gDNA derived from T cells, B-cell-depleted T cells, or PBMCs.

Per germline, CDR1 LNHDA and CDR2 SQIVND (reference sequence). V trimming: 3 bases; J trimming: 1 base; junction bases outside the gene matches: 6. This CDR3 contains 16 residues. Authors' data handling: Counts of nucleated cells, estimated from reference gene primer amplification, were obtained. TCRdb's copy holds only in-frame clones and misses some; the assay was immunoSEQ multiplex PCR. V and J calls and clone size are as listed in that table; D and trimming were resolved from the DNA. The sample consists of over 200,000 clones, roughly 90% of them appearing once. The genes are TRBV19 and TRBJ1-5; 7 bases map to TRBD1. Sequenced sample: peripheral blood. The TCR originated in a woman aged 55 to 70 with acute or convalescent COVID-19. CDR3 bases: TGTGCCAGTAGTATCGTATCAGGGGGAAGCAATCAGCCCCAGCATTTT. This translates into CASSIVSGGSNQPQHF.